Below, 6 T cell receptor beta chains from the same sample are listed, as sequenced in a study of cytomegalovirus exposure and HLA in healthy donors. 13 Jbeta primers and 60 Vbeta primers were used for the PCR. The protocol was immunoSEQ multiplex PCR, while the TCRdb copy is restricted to in-frame clones and leaves out a portion. This sample has 190,000 or so clones, with roughly 80% found just once. Specimen: PBMCs. The receptors originated from a man in his fifties or sixties in good health and CMV-seronegative.

The V and J genes are TRBV6-6 and TRBJ2-5; 8 bases agree with TRBD2. The last part of the DNA fits TRBJ2-7 better; the J call may be wrong. CDR3 length equals 14 residues. Germline loops: CDR1 MNHNY, CDR2 SVGAGI (reference sequence). The CDR3 protein is CASSRTSRRYEQYF. The CDR3, as DNA: TGTGCCAGCAGCCGGACTAGCCGACGCTACGAGCAGTACTTC.

The chain recombines TRBV5-1 with TRBJ2-7, with TRBD1 as a possible D gene (5 bases). This CDR3 has 15 amino acids. The V gene lost 0 bases and the J gene lost 4 bases, with 14 bases spanning the gap. Germline lookup yields CDR1 SGHRS and CDR2 YFSETQ. CDR3 loop: CASSLGPGKGYEQYF. CDR3 in DNA: TGCGCCAGCAGCTTGGGGCCAGGGAAGGGATACGAGCAGTACTTC.

This clone showed up just a few times. V is TRBV7-3 and J is TRBJ2-3; TRBD2 matches at 11 bases. The CDR3 is 16 amino acids. Germline V gives CDR1 SGHTA, CDR2 FQGTGA. Unmatched junction bases numbered 7, after V lost 2 bases and J lost 6 bases. The DNA of the CDR3 is TGTGCCAGCAGCTTATCCAGACTAGCGGGAAGGGATACGCAGTATTTT. The encoded protein is CASSLSRLAGRDTQYF.

The V and J genes are TRBV4-3 and TRBJ1-3; 11 bases align to TRBD1. The V gene end was trimmed by 2 bases and the J gene end by 5 bases; junction bases not matched to a gene: 5. CDR1 is LGHNA and CDR2 is YSLEER in the germline V gene. This CDR3 is 16 amino acids long. The chain's CDR3 is CASSQYGTGGRNTIYF. As DNA, the CDR3 is TGCGCCAGCAGCCAATACGGGACAGGGGGTAGAAACACCATATATTTT.

J is TRBJ1-4 and V is TRBV25-1; the D gene is possibly TRBD1 (6 bases). V lost 4 bases to trimming and J lost 0 bases, with 12 bases between them. The germline V gene has CDR1 MGHDK and CDR2 SYGVNS. The CDR3 spans 16 residues. The DNA for the CDR3 is TGTGCCAGCAGTGGGGGGGGGCAATCAACTAATGAAAAACTGTTTTTT. Translating it yields CASSGGGQSTNEKLFF.

The CDR3 nucleotides read TGTGCCAGCAGCCCTTTAAGCACAGATACGCAGTATTTT. It yields the protein CASSPLSTDTQYF. V is TRBV9 and J is TRBJ2-3; D remains unclear. CDR1 is SGDLS, CDR2 YYNGEE, per germline. Trimming took off 4 bases at V and 0 bases at J, with 6 bases between the two ends. This CDR3 region has 13 residues.